This T cell receptor beta chain comes out of a study of early T cells in non-severe SARS-CoV-2 infection. Findings and caveats of the study: VDJdb-based matching was biased toward anti-spike CD8 responses and missed private and CD4 specificities.

This CDR3 region has 13 residues. CDR1 is SNHLY and CDR2 is FYNNEI in the germline V gene. Trimming removed 8 bases from V and 3 bases from J, with 14 bases in between. Only a few counts were recorded for this clonotype. Its antigen is not identified. Separate cDNA molecules each had unique molecular identifiers attached to them. One entry per CDR3 protein results from TCRdb running MiXCR on the 5' RACE reads. This sample has roughly 93,000 distinct CDR3 sequences, with under 15% found just once. Source material: whole blood. The receptor's source is an adult who was a healthcare worker with PCR-confirmed SARS-CoV-2 infection or an uninfected control (not recorded which). V usage is TRBV2 and J usage is TRBJ2-7; D possibly uses TRBD1 or TRBD2 (5 bases each). The CDR3 reads CASEPRDGYEQYV. CDR3 DNA sequence: TGTGCCAGCGAGCCCCGGGACGGCTACGAGCAGTACGTC.